Each of the 22 T cell receptor beta chains below was sequenced from the same sample in a study of T cells after yellow fever vaccination. TCRdb itself ran the 5' RACE reads through MiXCR, one entry per CDR3 protein. Here the sample spans approximately 330,000 distinct CDR3 sequences, approximately 12% being singletons. This material consisted of CD4+ T cells sorted from PBMCs, taken 15 days after the yellow fever booster vaccination. The receptors come from a man aged 18 to 29 who received the YFV17D yellow fever vaccine.

This clonotype was seen a few times. The V gene is TRBV12-3 or TRBV12-4, the J gene TRBJ2-3; TRBD1 might be the D (6 bases). Trimming cost V 3 bases and J 1 base, with 11 bases left between them. The CDR3 is made up of 15 amino acids. DNA of the CDR3: TGTGCCAGCAGTTTGGACCGGACAGGCACAGATACGCAGTATTTT. Its protein product is CASSLDRTGTDTQYF.

This clonotype turned up a few times. The chain uses TRBV4-1 and TRBJ1-2, with D perhaps matching TRBD1 (5 bases). Trimming shortened V by 3 bases and J by 3 bases, and 11 bases separated the two germline ends. This CDR3 region has 14 residues. Germline V gene sequence: CDR1 MGHRA, CDR2 YSYEKL. CDR3 nucleotides: TGCGCCAGCAGCCAGGCGGGGGGTTACTATGGCTACACCTTC. It is translated as CASSQAGGYYGYTF.

The chain joins TRBV6-5 to TRBJ1-5; TRBD1 agrees at 8 bases. CDR1 is MNHEY and CDR2 is SVGAGI in the germline V gene. J lost 2 bases, V lost 6 bases, and 6 bases had no gene match. The CDR3 sequence is 15 residues long. The CDR3: CASRTGAYGNQPQHF. The CDR3 nucleotides are TGTGCCAGCAGGACAGGGGCCTACGGCAATCAGCCCCAGCATTTT.

At least ten counts were recorded for this clonotype. The chain uses TRBV7-6 and TRBJ1-3; D remains unclear. V was trimmed by 1 base and J by 5 bases, leaving 6 bases between them. This CDR3 is 13 amino acids long. Looked up from germline, CDR1 is SGHVS and CDR2 is FNYEAQ. CDR3 in amino acids: CASSLGQRNTIYF. CDR3 coding DNA: TGTGCCAGCAGCTTAGGGCAGCGAAACACCATATATTTT.

There are a few counts of this clonotype. The rearrangement joins TRBV6-2 or TRBV6-3 to TRBJ1-1; D remains unclear. This CDR3 region has 13 residues. Germline V gene data show CDR1 as MNHEY and CDR2 as SVGEGT. V lost 3 bases and J lost 4, with 9 bases in between. The CDR3 sequence is CASSYEMRTEAFF. CDR3 nucleotide sequence: TGTGCCAGCAGTTATGAGATGCGCACTGAAGCTTTCTTT.

The V gene is TRBV20-1, the J gene TRBJ2-1; 8 bases are a match to TRBD2. Germline lookup yields CDR1 DFQATT and CDR2 SNEGSKA (reference sequence). The V and J ends lost 5 bases and 8 bases, in that order; junction bases with no gene match: 11. This CDR3 is built from 14 residues. The CDR3, as DNA: TGCAGTGCTCCCCGCGGCGGGGGGAGCGATGAGCAGTTCTTC. It translates to CSAPRGGGSDEQFF.

This clonotype was detected only a few times. This chain uses TRBV7-8 with TRBJ2-5; 7 nucleotides line up with TRBD2. V lost 5 bases, J lost 3 bases, and 9 bases stayed unmatched. The CDR3 loop spans 15 amino acids. CDR1 is SGHVS and CDR2 is FQNEAQ in the germline V gene. CDR3 coding DNA: TGTGCCAGCAGCACTGGCAGCGGGGTAAAAGAGACCCAGTACTTC. It is translated as CASSTGSGVKETQYF.

This clonotype was found a few times. The chain is built from TRBV28 and TRBJ2-7; D may be TRBD2 (5 bases). The ends were cut back, 2 bases at V and 0 bases at J, with 11 bases in the middle. Germline V gene lookup returns CDR1 MDHEN and CDR2 SYDVKM. The CDR3 extends over 15 amino acids. CDR3 bases: TGTGCCAGCAGTTTAGGTGGGAGTCGCTCCTACGAGCAGTACTTC. Protein sequence: CASSLGGSRSYEQYF.

This chain links TRBV5-1 with TRBJ2-5; maybe TRBD1 (5 bases). In germline, CDR1 is SGHRS, CDR2 YFSETQ. Trimming removed 0 bases from V and 5 bases from J, with 11 bases in between. This CDR3 comprises 14 residues. The CDR3 loop is CASSLETAGETQYF. The CDR3 nucleotides are TGCGCCAGCAGCTTGGAGACAGCTGGGGAGACCCAGTACTTC.

This clonotype was counted between two and nine times. The V call is TRBV5-8, the J call TRBJ1-2; D unresolved. Trimming pared 1 base from V and 0 bases from J, leaving 13 bases between. Germline V lookup: CDR1 SGHTS, CDR2 YDEGEE. The CDR3 contains 16 residues. The CDR3 spells CASSLSGSLANYGYTF. In nucleotides, the CDR3 is TGTGCCAGCAGCTTGTCCGGCAGCCTAGCTAACTATGGCTACACCTTC. Full variable domain (rest looked up from reference TRBV5-8 and TRBJ1-2): EAGVTQSPTHLIKTRGQQATLRCSPISGHTSVYWYQQALGLGLQFLLWYDEGEERNRGNFPPRFSGRQFPNYSSELNVNALELEDSALYLCASSLSGSLANYGYTFGSGTRLTVV.

The V gene is TRBV4-3, the J gene TRBJ2-5; 7 bases map to TRBD1. The ends lost 2 bases at V and 6 bases at J; junction bases unmatched: 3. CDR1 is LGHNA, CDR2 YSLEER, per germline. This CDR3 comprises 13 residues. DNA for the CDR3: TGCGCCAGCAGCCAAACAGGGGTGAAGACCCAGTACTTC. It translates to CASSQTGVKTQYF.

This clonotype was observed a few times. The chain is built from TRBV7-2 and TRBJ1-2; 7 bases line up with TRBD1. Germline trimming cut 2 bases from V and 4 bases from J; bases unmatched to any gene: 7. There are 15 residues in the CDR3. Germline CDR1 SGHTA, CDR2 FQGNSA. The CDR3: CASSLSTGNTYGYTF. The CDR3 DNA reads TGTGCCAGCAGCTTATCGACAGGGAACACCTATGGCTACACCTTC. Complete variable domain (other parts from reference TRBV7-2 and TRBJ1-2): GAGVSQSPSNKVTEKGKDVELRCDPISGHTALYWYRQSLGQGLEFLIYFQGNSAPDKSGLPSDRFSAERTGGSVSTLTIQRTQQEDSAVYLCASSLSTGNTYGYTFGSGTRLTVV.

The V gene is TRBV14, the J gene TRBJ2-7; 8 positions match TRBD1. With 5 bases clipped from V and 2 bases from J, the junction kept 2 bases outside the gene matches. Germline CDR1 SGHDN, CDR2 FVKESK. The CDR3 runs 13 residues. CDR3 nucleotides: TGTGCCAGCAGCGTGACAGGGGCCTACGAGCAGTACTTC. Residues: CASSVTGAYEQYF.

This clonotype showed up just a few times. The rearrangement uses TRBV6-2 or TRBV6-3 and TRBJ2-1; D unclear. Germline lookup yields CDR1 MNHEY and CDR2 SVGEGT. V was trimmed by 4 bases and J by 4 bases, leaving 14 bases between them. This CDR3 spans 15 amino acids. The CDR3 DNA reads as TGTGCCAGCAGTTCCGACACTCTATCTTACAATGAGCAGTTCTTC. Translated, it gives CASSSDTLSYNEQFF.

This clonotype was seen only a few times. The J gene is TRBJ1-1, the V gene TRBV24-1; D uncertain. The CDR3 contains 13 residues. Germline loops: CDR1 KGHDR, CDR2 SFDVKD. Between the trimmed V and J ends, which lost 4 bases and 1 base, there was a span of 6 bases. CDR3 coding DNA: TGTGCCACCAGTGAAAACAAGAACACTGAAGCTTTCTTT. Its translation is CATSENKNTEAFF.

CDR3 in amino acids: CASAGTGGIPIHTGELFF. The CDR3 DNA reads as TGTGCCAGTGCCGGGACAGGGGGCATTCCCATACACACCGGGGAGCTGTTTTTT. The J gene is TRBJ2-2, the V gene TRBV27; 12 bases are shared with TRBD1. Losses at the gene ends were 9 bases for V and 3 bases for J; bases not matched to a gene: 14. Germline CDR1 is MNHEY and CDR2 is SMNVEV (reference sequence). The CDR3 sequence is 18 residues long.

This clonotype was observed a few times. The rearrangement joins TRBV6-5 to TRBJ1-2, with D possibly being TRBD1 (6 bases). CDR3 size: 13 residues. V lost 5 bases, J lost 8 bases, and 15 bases lay in between. Germline CDR1 reads MNHEY; CDR2 reads SVGAGI. The CDR3 sequence is CASSHDRTRGYTF. In DNA form, the CDR3 reads TGTGCCAGCAGTCACGACAGGACGAGGGGCTACACCTTC.

The rearrangement joins TRBV29-1 to TRBJ2-1, with TRBD1 matching over 9 bases. The CDR3 contains 15 residues. The trim removed 6 bases at V and 0 bases at J, leaving 6 bases unmatched. Per germline, CDR1 SQVTM and CDR2 ANQGSEA. Here the CDR3 DNA reads TGCAGCGTCGGGGGGACAGGGAGCTCCTACAATGAGCAGTTCTTC. It codes for CSVGGTGSSYNEQFF.

This clonotype was seen many times. The J gene is TRBJ1-5, the V gene TRBV20-1, with 7 bases lining up with TRBD1. The CDR3 runs to 15 residues. Germline V CDR1 and CDR2: DFQATT, SNEGSKA (reference sequence). Trimming at V came to 5 bases and at J to 7 bases, leaving 14 bases not matched to a gene. CDR3 nucleotide sequence: TGCAGTGCTTCACAGGGGTCCCGAGTTTGGCAGCCCCAGCATTTT. It is translated as CSASQGSRVWQPQHF.

This clonotype was observed a handful of times. This chain joins TRBV11-3 and TRBJ2-1; D is unclear. Germline V gives CDR1 SGHNT, CDR2 YENEEA. The CDR3 spans 12 residues. The ends were cut back, 6 bases at V and 10 bases at J, with 13 bases in the middle. The CDR3 is CASSSYHQEQFF. The CDR3 DNA reads as TGTGCCAGCAGTTCTTATCACCAAGAGCAGTTCTTC.

The J gene is TRBJ1-1, the V gene TRBV5-1, with D possibly matching TRBD1 (5 bases). This CDR3 is built from 17 residues. Between the trimmed V and J ends, which lost 0 bases and 0 bases, there was a span of 15 bases. Germline CDR1 is SGHRS and CDR2 is YFSETQ. CDR3 DNA: TGCGCCAGCAGCTTGGCCATGGCAGGGAAAATGAACACTGAAGCTTTCTTT. Protein: CASSLAMAGKMNTEAFF.

The gene calls are TRBV19 and TRBJ2-2; D may be TRBD1 (5 bases). Trimming removed 7 bases from V and 1 base from J, with 13 bases in between. Germline loops: CDR1 LNHDA, CDR2 SQIVND (reference sequence). The CDR3 extends over 15 amino acids. The CDR3 is CASISGSLNTGELFF. The CDR3 DNA is TGTGCCAGTATCTCAGGGTCACTGAACACCGGGGAGCTGTTTTTT.